The sequence of this TCR beta chain was determined in a study of shared clonotypes between healthy human individuals. Study-level points and caveats: Limitation of the genetic and exposure-history diversity represented came from the few donors. Rarefaction demonstrated incomplete sorted-subset sequencing despite large depth. Approximately 5.4% of naive CD4 clonotypes were common to several donors.

Comment on this clone: The antigen is undetermined.

The table came from immunoSEQ multiplex PCR; TCRdb's copy has only in-frame clones and leaves some out. The sample has 450,000 to 700,000 clones; 95% to 96% are singletons. Germline lookup yields CDR1 MDHEN and CDR2 SYDVKM. The CDR3 consists of 15 residues. V lost 4 bases and J lost 1, with 14 bases in between. CD45RO-negative CD8 cells positively selected for CCR7 made up the naive population, which excluded terminally differentiated effector memory CD45RA+ cells. Donors comprised healthy HIV-negative adults lacking recent acute infections or vaccinations. The sequence was collected from a woman in her 30s in good health. The sequenced sample was naive CD8+ T cells sorted from blood. The J gene is TRBJ2-7, the V gene TRBV28; the D is unclear. CDR3 loop: CASSWYITTSYEQYF. CDR3 nucleotides: TGTGCCAGCAGTTGGTACATAACAACTTCCTACGAGCAGTACTTC. Together with reference TRBV28 and TRBJ2-7, the CDR3 gives the full variable domain: DVKVTQSSRYLVKRTGEKVFLECVQDMDHENMFWYRQDPGLGLRLIYFSYDVKMKEKGDIPEGYSVSREKKERFSLILESASTNQTSMYLCASSWYITTSYEQYFGPGTRLTVT.